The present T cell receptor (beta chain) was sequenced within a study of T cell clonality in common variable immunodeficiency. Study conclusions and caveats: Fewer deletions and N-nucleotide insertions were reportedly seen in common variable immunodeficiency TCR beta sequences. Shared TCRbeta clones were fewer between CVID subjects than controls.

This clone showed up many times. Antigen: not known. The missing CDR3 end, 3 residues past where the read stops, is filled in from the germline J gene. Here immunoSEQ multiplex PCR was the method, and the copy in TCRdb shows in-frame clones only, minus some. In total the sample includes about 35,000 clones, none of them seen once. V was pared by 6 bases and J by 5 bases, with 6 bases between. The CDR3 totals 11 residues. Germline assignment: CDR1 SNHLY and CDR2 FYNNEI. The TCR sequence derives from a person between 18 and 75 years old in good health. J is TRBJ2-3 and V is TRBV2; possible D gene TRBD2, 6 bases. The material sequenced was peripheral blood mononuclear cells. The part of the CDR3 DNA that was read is TGTGCCAGCAGGGAGGGAGATACG. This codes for CASREGDT. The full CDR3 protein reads CASREGDTQYF.